Described below is a single T cell receptor (beta chain) sequence and its context. Its antigen is unidentified. The data were taken from a study of CD8 T cells in Susac syndrome. Both CD4+ and CD8+ T cells were negatively isolated, and TEMRA cells underwent FACS enrichment. An input of about 0.45 to 1 ug of RNA was subjected to reverse transcription using random hexamers. Amplification of TCR beta CDR3 by immunoSEQ multiplex PCR spanned 54 Vbeta and 13 Jbeta. TCRdb itself ran the immunoSEQ multiplex PCR reads through MiXCR, one entry per CDR3 protein. The sample lists 50,000 to 65,000 distinct CDR3 sequences; just over 90% were seen once. Trimming pared 2 bases from V and 4 bases from J, leaving 12 bases between. CDR1 and CDR2 (germline): SGHDN, FVKESK. The length of the CDR3 is 15 residues. General study results and limits: A relatively small number of individuals underwent TCR sequencing and HLA analysis.

The TCR originated in a human donor in good health. The chain couples TRBV14 to TRBJ2-1, with D unclear. The sample was CD8+ T cells from PBMCs. The CDR3 here is CASSQRLTPYNEQFF. CDR3 in DNA: TGTGCCAGCAGCCAAAGGCTCACTCCATACAATGAGCAGTTCTTC. The full variable domain, its missing parts supplied by reference TRBV14 and TRBJ2-1, is EAGVTQFPSHSVIEKGQTVTLRCDPISGHDNLYWYRRVMGKEIKFLLHFVKESKQDESGMPNNRFLAERTGGTYSTLKVQPAELEDSGVYFCASSQRLTPYNEQFFGPGTRLTVL.